This record concerns one T cell receptor beta chain sequence. Its target is unknown. The sample comes from a study of shared clonotypes between healthy human individuals. General study findings and limits: The study drew on few donors, limiting represented genetic and exposure-history diversity. Among donors, sharing of clonotypes was expected to be affected by sequencing depth. Researchers sampled blood only, noting tissue repertoires likely differ.

V lost 5 bases, J lost 6 bases, and 7 bases stayed unmatched. Germline CDR1 is SGHTA and CDR2 is FQGNSA. The CDR3 sequence is 16 residues long. In the source study's methods: Owing to the provision of junction-only sequences devoid of quality scores by immunoSEQ, filtering differed. The repertoire was sequenced with immunoSEQ multiplex PCR; TCRdb's copy has only in-frame clones and lacks some. V and J calls and clone size are given by that table; D and trimming were obtained from the DNA. The sample has more than 2,000,000 clones; approximately 94% are singletons. Sequenced: naive CD4+ T cells sorted from blood. Regarding subset: CD45RA+ positively selected. This chain joins TRBV7-2 and TRBJ2-7; TRBD2 agrees at 16 bases. The TCR originated in a man aged 18-30 years in good health. In nucleotides, the CDR3 is TGTGCCAGCAGCGGGGGACTAGCGGGAGGGCCAGGCGAGCAGTACTTC. Translating it yields CASSGGLAGGPGEQYF.